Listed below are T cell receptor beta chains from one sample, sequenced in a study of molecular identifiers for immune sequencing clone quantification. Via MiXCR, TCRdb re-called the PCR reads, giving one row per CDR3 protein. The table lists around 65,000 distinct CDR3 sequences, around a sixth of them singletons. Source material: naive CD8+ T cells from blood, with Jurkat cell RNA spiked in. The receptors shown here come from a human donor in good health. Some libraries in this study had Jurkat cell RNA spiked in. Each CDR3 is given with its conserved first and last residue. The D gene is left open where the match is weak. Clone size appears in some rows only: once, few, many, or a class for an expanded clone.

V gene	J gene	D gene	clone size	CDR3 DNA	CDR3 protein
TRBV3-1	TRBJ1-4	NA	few	TGTGCCAGCAGAGATACCGGGACGGATACTGAAAAACTGTTTTTT	CASRDTGTDTEKLFF
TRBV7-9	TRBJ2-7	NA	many	TGTGCCAGCAGCTCTAATCTCTTGGGGAGCTACGAGCAGTACTTC	CASSSNLLGSYEQYF
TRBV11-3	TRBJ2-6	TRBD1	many	TGTGCCAGCAGCTGGGAAAGGGACAGAGCTAACTCTGGGGCCAACGTCCTGACTTTC	CASSWERDRANSGANVLTF
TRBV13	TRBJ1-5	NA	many	TGTGCCAGCAGTCAGGGTAATCAGCCCCAGCATTTT	CASSQGNQPQHF
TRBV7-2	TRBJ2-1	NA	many	TGTGCCAGCGGCAAGGGGCTATACTCCAATGAGCAGTTCTTC	CASGKGLYSNEQFF
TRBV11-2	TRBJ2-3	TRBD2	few	TGTGCCATGGGTATCGGGACTAGCAAAGATACGCAGTATTTT	CAMGIGTSKDTQYF
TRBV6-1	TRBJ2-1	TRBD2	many	TGTGCCAGCAGTGCGAGCGGGAGCTCCTACAATGAGCAGTTCTTC	CASSASGSSYNEQFF
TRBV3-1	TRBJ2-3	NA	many	TGTGCCAGCAGCCACAGACAGGTCCCCGCTGGAAGTTCTGGTACGCAGTATTTT	CASSHRQVPAGSSGTQYF
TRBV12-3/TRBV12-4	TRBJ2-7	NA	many	TGTGCCAGCAGTTTTGGTGGAATCGAGCAGTACTTC	CASSFGGIEQYF
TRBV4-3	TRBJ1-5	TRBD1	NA	TGCGCCGGCAGCCAAGCGAATCGTCCCCCGGCGACAGGGAGGATTAGCAATCAGCCCCAGCATTTT	CAGSQANRPPATGRISNQPQHF
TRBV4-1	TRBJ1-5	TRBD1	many	TGCGCCAGCAGCCAAGTGGAGACAGGGCGCAATCAGCCCCAGCATTTT	CASSQVETGRNQPQHF
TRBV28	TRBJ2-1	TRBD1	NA	TGTGCCAGCAGTTATTCGGGACAGGGGGACTTTGATGAGCAGTTCTTC	CASSYSGQGDFDEQFF
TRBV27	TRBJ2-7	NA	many	TGTGCCAGCTCGATCTCAAGCTCCTACGAGCAGTACTTC	CASSISSSYEQYF
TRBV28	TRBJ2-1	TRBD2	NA	TGTGCCAGCAGTTTTTCTACGAGGGTAGCGGGAGGGCCTGAGCAGTTCTTC	CASSFSTRVAGGPEQFF
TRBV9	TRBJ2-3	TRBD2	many	TGTGCCAGCAGCGTAGGACTAGCGGGAGACGCAGATACGCAGTATTTT	CASSVGLAGDADTQYF
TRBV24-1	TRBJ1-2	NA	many	TGTGCCACCAGTGACGCGCACTATGGCTACACCTTC	CATSDAHYGYTF
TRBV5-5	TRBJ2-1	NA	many	TGTGCCAGCAGCTATCTACGCCTAGCAGACTCCTACAATGAGCAGTTCTTC	CASSYLRLADSYNEQFF
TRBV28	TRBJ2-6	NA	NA	TGTGCCAGCAGTTTAATAGACCTCTCTGGGGCCAACGTCCTGACCTTC	CASSLIDLSGANVLTF
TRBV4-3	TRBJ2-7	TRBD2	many	TGCGCCAGCAGCCAAGCGCGACTAGCGGGACCCTCCTACGAGCAGTACTTC	CASSQARLAGPSYEQYF
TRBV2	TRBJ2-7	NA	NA	TGTGCCAGCAAAAACAGTTCCTACGAGCAGTACTTC	CASKNSSYEQYF
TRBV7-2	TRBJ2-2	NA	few	TGTGCCAGCAGCTTAACTGCCTACACCGGGGAGCTGTTTTTT	CASSLTAYTGELFF
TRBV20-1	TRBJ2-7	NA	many	TGCAGTGCTAGAGTACGGGCTGAACCCTACCCATCCTACGAGCAGTACTTC	CSARVRAEPYPSYEQYF
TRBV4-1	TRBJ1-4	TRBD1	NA	TGCGCCAGCAGCCATCCCGGGACAGGGGACGAAAAACTGTTTTTT	CASSHPGTGDEKLFF
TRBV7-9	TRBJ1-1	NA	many	TGTGCCAGCAGCCCCGAGGGACACCTGGGCACTGAAGCTTTCTTT	CASSPEGHLGTEAFF
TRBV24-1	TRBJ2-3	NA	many	TGTGCCACCAGTGATCGACAGGTCCCCGATACGCAGTATTTT	CATSDRQVPDTQYF
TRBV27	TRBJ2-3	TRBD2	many	TGTGCCAGCAGTGAGACTAGCGGGAGAGGAGCAGATACGCAGTATTTT	CASSETSGRGADTQYF
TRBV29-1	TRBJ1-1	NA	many	TGCAGCGTGGGACGGCCCATGAACACTGAAGCTTTCTTT	CSVGRPMNTEAFF
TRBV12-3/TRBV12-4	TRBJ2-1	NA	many	TGTGCCAGCAGTTTTCTAGAAATAGCTGAGCAGTTCTTC	CASSFLEIAEQFF
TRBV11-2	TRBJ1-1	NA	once	TGTGCCAGCAGCTTAGATGAAGCTTTCTTT	CASSLDEAFF
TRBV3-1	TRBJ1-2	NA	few	TGTGCCAGCAGCCAAGTTGGCTTCTATGGCTACACCTTC	CASSQVGFYGYTF
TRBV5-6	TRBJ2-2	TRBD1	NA	TGTGCCAGCAGCTTGGACAGGGGTGGCGTGGGGACCGAGGAGCTGTTTTTT	CASSLDRGGVGTEELFF
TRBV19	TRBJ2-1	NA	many	TGTGCCAGTAGTATAATCGCGACCAATGAGCAGTTCTTC	CASSIIATNEQFF
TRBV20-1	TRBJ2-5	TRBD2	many	TGCAGTGCTAGAGTCCCAGGGACTAGCGGGACTATAATCTTGGGGACCCAGTACTTC	CSARVPGTSGTIILGTQYF
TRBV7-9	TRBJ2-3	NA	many	TGTGCCAGCAGCTTTCTGTCTGGCGGGAGCACAGATACGCAGTATTTT	CASSFLSGGSTDTQYF
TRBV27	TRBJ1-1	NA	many	TGTGCCAGCACTTCCTTTTTGGGAACAATGAACACTGAAGCTTTCTTT	CASTSFLGTMNTEAFF
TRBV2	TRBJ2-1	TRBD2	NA	TGTGCCAGCGGGACGACTAGCAGCTCCTACAATGAGCAGTTCTTC	CASGTTSSSYNEQFF